This T cell receptor (beta chain) appears in the sequencing data of a study of CD8 T cells in ankylosing spondylitis. Using quantitative 5'-RACE with molecular barcodes, the authors made TCR beta libraries. TCRdb re-analysed the 5' RACE reads in MiXCR, keeping a single row per CDR3 protein. Counted here are around 150,000 distinct CDR3 sequences, 30% to 40% occurring once; the ten biggest clones make up around 6.2%. This clonotype showed up many times. Its antigen is not identified. General study points: Disease-associated clones were reportedly significantly overrepresented in matched ankylosing spondylitis synovial fluid. Made up of under ten highly homologous variants, a TCR beta motif appeared characteristic of ankylosing spondylitis blood. Certain motif variants had earlier been reported in reactive arthritis synovial fluid and blood.

Trimming left V 6 bases short and J 3 bases short, with 13 bases between. This CDR3 contains 14 residues. Looked up from germline, CDR1 is PRHDT and CDR2 is FYEKMQ (reference sequence). The sequenced sample was synovial fluid, either unsorted or a sorted T cell fraction (not recorded which). V is TRBV13 and J is TRBJ2-3; the D is unclear. This clonotype originated in a male donor with ankylosing spondylitis. In DNA, the CDR3 is TGTGCCAGCAGTTCTCTGGGCTCTACAGATACGCAGTATTTT. The encoded protein is CASSSLGSTDTQYF.